This entry lists 16 T cell receptor beta chains sequenced from one sample in a study of T cell responses to AZD1222 COVID-19 vaccine. The table came from immunoSEQ multiplex PCR; TCRdb's copy has only in-frame clones and leaves some out. The sample lists fewer than 130,000 clones; 88% were seen once. The starting material was peripheral blood, obtained on day 0 of AZD1222 vaccination. All receptors come from an adult in good health.

This chain connects TRBV7-8 to TRBJ2-7; 8 bases are shared with TRBD2. The CDR3 runs to 14 residues. V dropped 5 bases and J dropped 3; count of bases not matched to a gene: 6. In germline, CDR1 is SGHVS, CDR2 FQNEAQ. For the CDR3, the DNA is TGTGCCAGCAGCCGCCGGGAGGGCCGCTACGAGCAGTACTTC. Encoded protein: CASSRREGRYEQYF.

This chain connects TRBV6-1 to TRBJ2-2; perhaps TRBD1 as D (7 bases). Per germline, CDR1 MNHNS and CDR2 SASEGT. The CDR3 contains 19 residues. The ends were cut back, 2 bases at V and 4 bases at J, with 23 bases in the middle. The CDR3, as DNA: TGTGCCAGCAGTGAACTTGTCCCCCAGGTCAGGGGGGTCACCGGGGAGCTGTTTTTT. Its translation: CASSELVPQVRGVTGELFF.

The V call is TRBV15, the J call TRBJ2-6; possible D gene TRBD1, 5 bases. This CDR3 is 16 amino acids long. Germline-derived CDR1 and CDR2 are LNHNV and YYDKDF (reference sequence). The ends were cut back, 0 bases at V and 4 bases at J, with 10 bases in the middle. As DNA, the CDR3 is TGTGCCACCAGCAGAGACGCAGGGAAGGGGGCCAACGTCCTGACTTTC. Encoded protein: CATSRDAGKGANVLTF.

The rearrangement uses TRBV25-1 and TRBJ2-3, with D possibly matching TRBD2 (6 bases). CDR1 and CDR2 (germline): MGHDK, SYGVNS. This CDR3 region has 17 residues. Trimming removed 6 bases at V and 0 bases at J, with 19 bases between. CDR3 in DNA: TGTGCCAGCAGGACCACTACGGGAAGCGGGAGCACAGATACGCAGTATTTT. The encoded protein is CASRTTTGSGSTDTQYF. Drawing the rest from reference TRBV25-1 and TRBJ2-3, the complete variable domain is EADIYQTPRYLVIGTGKKITLECSQTMGHDKMYWYQQDPGMELHLIHYSYGVNSTEKGDLSSESTVSRIRTEHFPLTLESARPSHTSQYLCASRTTTGSGSTDTQYFGPGTRLTVL.

The rearrangement joins TRBV19 to TRBJ1-1; D is unclear. The V end was cut by 7 bases, the J end by 6 bases, with 9 bases between. The CDR3 extends over 11 amino acids. Germline values: CDR1 LNHDA, CDR2 SQIVND (reference sequence). CDR3 bases: TGTGCCAGTACCAGGTTAGCTGAAGCTTTCTTT. It is translated as CASTRLAEAFF.

This clone appeared a single time. The chain is built from TRBV10-3 and TRBJ1-1; TRBD1 might be the D (5 bases). The V gene's germline CDR1 is ENHRY and CDR2 SYGVKD. V dropped 3 bases and J dropped 1 base, with 9 bases sitting between them. The CDR3 covers 14 residues. The CDR3: CAISDLGANTEAFF. CDR3 nucleotides: TGTGCCATCAGTGATCTAGGGGCGAACACTGAAGCTTTCTTT.

J is TRBJ1-2 and V is TRBV4-1; D is ambiguous. Deletions cut 1 base from V and 6 bases from J, with 9 bases between. The V gene's germline CDR1 is MGHRA and CDR2 YSYEKL. The CDR3 loop spans 13 amino acids. Here the CDR3 reads CASSQVGGHGYTF. The CDR3 coding sequence is TGCGCCAGCAGCCAAGTCGGTGGGCATGGCTACACCTTC.

The V call is TRBV5-6, the J call TRBJ2-7, with TRBD1 matching over 9 bases. Germline values: CDR1 SGHDT, CDR2 YYEEEE. J gave up 0 bases and V 4 bases, and 8 bases lay outside the gene matches. The CDR3 has 16 amino acids. CDR3 sequence reads: CASSRVDRGFSYEQYF. The CDR3 bases are TGTGCCAGCAGCCGAGTGGACAGGGGTTTCTCCTACGAGCAGTACTTC.

The genes are TRBV10-3 and TRBJ1-1; TRBD1 agrees at 7 bases. The V gene's germline CDR1 is ENHRY and CDR2 SYGVKD. The length of the CDR3 is 14 residues. V lost 6 bases to trimming and J lost 0 bases; unmatched junction nucleotides: 4. CDR3 DNA: TGTGCCATCAGATCAGGGGGTATGAACACTGAAGCTTTCTTT. Encoded protein: CAIRSGGMNTEAFF.

Note on this clone: The identical CDR3 is also encoded by other nucleotide sequences in the sample. The V and J genes are TRBV18 and TRBJ2-7, with D perhaps matching TRBD2 (5 bases). Trimming removed 3 bases from V and 4 bases from J, with 10 bases in between. Germline V gene data show CDR1 as KGHSH and CDR2 as LQKENI. This CDR3 is 13 amino acids long. The CDR3 sequence: CASSPGLAYEQYF. The CDR3 nucleotides are TGTGCCAGCTCACCGGGTTTAGCGTACGAGCAGTACTTC.

A remark on this clone: This CDR3 is also generated by other DNA sequences in the sample. The rearrangement uses TRBV10-3 and TRBJ1-3; D not certain. Trimming took off 3 bases at V and 0 bases at J, with 9 bases between the two ends. CDR1 is ENHRY and CDR2 is SYGVKD in the germline V gene. The CDR3 runs to 15 residues. CDR3 amino acids: CAISDRGNSGNTIYF. In DNA, the CDR3 is TGTGCCATCAGTGACAGAGGGAACTCTGGAAACACCATATATTTT.

This rearrangement joins TRBV24-1 to TRBJ1-1, with D possibly TRBD1 on 5 matching bases. The CDR3 runs to 16 residues. Germline loops: CDR1 KGHDR, CDR2 SFDVKD. V shed 3 bases and J shed 1 base, with 14 bases lying between them. This CDR3 reads CATSDKLGGRNTEAFF. The CDR3 region has the DNA TGTGCCACCAGTGATAAGCTGGGGGGAAGGAACACTGAAGCTTTCTTT.

The rearrangement uses TRBV19 and TRBJ1-5; 8 bases match TRBD1. J lost 2 bases, V lost 7 bases, and 7 bases had no gene match. The CDR3 runs 15 residues. Germline V gives CDR1 LNHDA, CDR2 SQIVND (reference sequence). The CDR3 loop reads CASTTDRGGNQPQHF. CDR3 in DNA: TGTGCCAGTACCACTGACAGGGGCGGCAATCAGCCCCAGCATTTT.

Concerning this clone: Other DNA variants within this sample encode the same CDR3. The chain employs TRBV19 and TRBJ1-6; D is possibly TRBD1 (5 bases). V was cut by 3 bases and J by 7 bases, with 10 bases left in between. The CDR3 covers 14 residues. CDR1 and CDR2 from the germline V gene are LNHDA and SQIVND (reference sequence). The CDR3 DNA reads TGTGCCAGTAGTATGGGAAGGGACAATTCACCCCTCCACTTT. This gives the protein CASSMGRDNSPLHF.

This clone was picked up a small number of times. The chain links TRBV19 to TRBJ1-5; TRBD1 matches at 10 bases. This CDR3 region has 18 residues. The germline V gene has CDR1 LNHDA and CDR2 SQIVND (reference sequence). V was pared by 4 bases and J by 1 base, with 10 bases of the junction left unmatched. CDR3 region: CASSTSDRGGTSNQPQHF. The CDR3 bases are TGTGCCAGTAGTACATCGGACAGGGGGGGAACGAGCAATCAGCCCCAGCATTTT.

V and J are TRBV5-1 and TRBJ1-1; no reliable D call. This CDR3 comprises 14 residues. Germline CDR1 and CDR2: SGHRS and YFSETQ. Trimming stripped 3 bases from V and 0 bases from J, with 9 bases between. The CDR3 nucleotides are TGCGCCAGCAGCTATAGTGACTTGAACACTGAAGCTTTCTTT. Protein sequence: CASSYSDLNTEAFF.